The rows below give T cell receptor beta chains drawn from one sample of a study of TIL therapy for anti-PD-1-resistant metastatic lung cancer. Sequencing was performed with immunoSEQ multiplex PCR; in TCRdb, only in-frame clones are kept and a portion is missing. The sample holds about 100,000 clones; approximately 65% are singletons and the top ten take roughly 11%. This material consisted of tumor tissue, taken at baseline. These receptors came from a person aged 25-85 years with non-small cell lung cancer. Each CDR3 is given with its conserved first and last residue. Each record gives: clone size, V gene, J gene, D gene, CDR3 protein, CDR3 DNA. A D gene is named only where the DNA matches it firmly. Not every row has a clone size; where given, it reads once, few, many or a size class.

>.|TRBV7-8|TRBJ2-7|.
CASSFLGNVYEQYF
TGTGCCAGCAGCTTTTTAGGGAACGTTTACGAGCAGTACTTC
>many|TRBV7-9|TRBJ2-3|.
CASSQDVDTVGYF
TGTGCCAGCAGCCAGGATGTGGATACTGTGGGGTATTTT
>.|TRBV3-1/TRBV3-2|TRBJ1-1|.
CASSQGTEKAFF
TGTGCCAGCAGCCAAGGGACGGAAAAAGCTTTCTTT
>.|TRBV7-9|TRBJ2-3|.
CASSLLGALNTQYF
TGTGCCAGCAGCTTACTGGGTGCGCTAAATACGCAGTATTTT
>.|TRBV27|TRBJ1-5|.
CASSLQGTSNQPQHF
TGTGCCAGCAGTTTACAGGGGACGAGCAATCAGCCCCAGCATTTT
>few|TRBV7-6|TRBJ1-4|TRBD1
CASSRTGGMGEKLFF
TGTGCCAGCAGTCGTACAGGGGGAATGGGTGAAAAACTGTTTTTT
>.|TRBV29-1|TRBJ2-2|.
CSVLDWVRGGELFF
TGCAGCGTTCTGGACTGGGTCCGGGGCGGGGAGCTGTTTTTT
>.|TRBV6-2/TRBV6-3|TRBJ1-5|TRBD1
CASSLGQGFNQPQHF
TGTGCCAGCAGCCTTGGACAGGGGTTCAATCAGCCCCAGCATTTT
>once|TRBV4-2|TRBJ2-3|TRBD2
CASRQLAGGDDTQYF
TGTGCCAGCAGACAACTAGCGGGGGGAGATGATACGCAGTATTTT
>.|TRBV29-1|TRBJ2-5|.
CSVGGGSETQYF
TGCAGCGTTGGTGGGGGGTCGGAGACCCAGTACTTC
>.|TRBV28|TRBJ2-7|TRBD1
CASSGAPRTGSNEQYF
TGTGCCAGCAGTGGGGCCCCCCGGACAGGGTCCAACGAGCAGTACTTC
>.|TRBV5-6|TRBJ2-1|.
CASSLLGSSYNEQFF
TGTGCCAGCAGCTTGTTAGGTAGCTCCTACAATGAGCAGTTCTTC